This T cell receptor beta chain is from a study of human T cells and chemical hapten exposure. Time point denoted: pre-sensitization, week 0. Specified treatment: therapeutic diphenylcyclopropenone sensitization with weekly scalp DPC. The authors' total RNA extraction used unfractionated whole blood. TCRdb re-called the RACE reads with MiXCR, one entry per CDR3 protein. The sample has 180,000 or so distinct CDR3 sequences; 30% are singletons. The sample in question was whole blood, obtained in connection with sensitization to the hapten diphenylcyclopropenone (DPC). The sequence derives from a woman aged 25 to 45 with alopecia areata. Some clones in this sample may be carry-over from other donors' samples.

The CDR3, as DNA: TGTGCCAGCAGCAACAGGGGGGGTGACGAGCAGTACTTC. Translated: CASSNRGGDEQYF. The V call is TRBV7-9, the J call TRBJ2-7; possibly TRBD1 for D (8 bases). With 5 bases removed from V and 5 bases from J, the gap between germline ends came to 13 bases. This CDR3 spans 13 amino acids. Germline V gives CDR1 SEHNR, CDR2 FQNEAQ (reference sequence).